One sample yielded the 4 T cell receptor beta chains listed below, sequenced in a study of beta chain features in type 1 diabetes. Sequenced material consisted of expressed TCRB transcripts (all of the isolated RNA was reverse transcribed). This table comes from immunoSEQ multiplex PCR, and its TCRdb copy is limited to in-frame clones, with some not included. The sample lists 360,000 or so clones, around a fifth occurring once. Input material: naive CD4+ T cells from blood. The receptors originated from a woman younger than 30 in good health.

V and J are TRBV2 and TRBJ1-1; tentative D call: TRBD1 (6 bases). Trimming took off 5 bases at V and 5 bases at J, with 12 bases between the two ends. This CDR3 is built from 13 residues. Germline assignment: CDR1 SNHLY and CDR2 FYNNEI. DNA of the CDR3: TGTGCCAGCAGTCAGGACAGCCGGACTGAAGCTTTCTTT. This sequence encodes CASSQDSRTEAFF.

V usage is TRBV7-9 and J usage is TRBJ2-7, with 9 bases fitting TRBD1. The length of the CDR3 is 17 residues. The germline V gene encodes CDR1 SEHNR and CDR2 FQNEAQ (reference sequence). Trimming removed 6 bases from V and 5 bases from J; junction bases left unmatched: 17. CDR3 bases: TGTGCCAGCAGACCTTATTACCGACAGGGGGTGAGTCACGAGCAGTACTTC. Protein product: CASRPYYRQGVSHEQYF.

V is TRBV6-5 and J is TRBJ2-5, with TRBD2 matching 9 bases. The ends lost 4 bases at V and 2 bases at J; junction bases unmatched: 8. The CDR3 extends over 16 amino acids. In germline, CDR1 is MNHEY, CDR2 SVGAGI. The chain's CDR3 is CASSFGLARGQETQYF. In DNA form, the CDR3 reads TGTGCCAGCAGTTTCGGACTAGCGCGAGGACAAGAGACCCAGTACTTC.

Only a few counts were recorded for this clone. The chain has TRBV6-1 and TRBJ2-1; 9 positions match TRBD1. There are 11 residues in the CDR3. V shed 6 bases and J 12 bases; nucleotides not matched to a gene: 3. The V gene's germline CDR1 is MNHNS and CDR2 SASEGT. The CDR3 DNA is TGTGCCAGCAGGGGACAGGGTGGGCAGTTCTTC. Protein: CASRGQGGQFF.